These T cell receptor beta chains were read from a single sample in a study of blood T cell repertoires in COVID-19. Method: immunoSEQ multiplex PCR; TCRdb's copy keeps in-frame clones and lacks some. Of 200,000 to 300,000 clones listed, 70% to 90% were seen once; the top ten hold 3.7%. The sequenced sample was peripheral blood. These receptors were collected from a woman between 35 and 50 years old with acute or convalescent COVID-19. Both conserved end residues are part of each CDR3. The D gene is left open where the match is weak. Only some rows state a clone size, as once, few, many or a class for expanded clones.

CDR3aa	CDR3nt	d_gene	v_gene	j_gene	abundance
CASSDDRGRNTGELFF	TGTGCCAGCAGTGATGACAGGGGGAGGAACACCGGGGAGCTGTTTTTT	TRBD1	TRBV2	TRBJ2-2	NA
CASSLNRDEKLFF	TGTGCCAGCAGCTTAAATCGGGATGAAAAACTGTTTTTT	NA	TRBV7-2	TRBJ1-4	NA
CASSRWGVDRPTAEAFF	TGTGCCAGCAGTAGATGGGGCGTTGACAGGCCCACCGCTGAAGCTTTCTTT	NA	TRBV2	TRBJ1-1	NA
CAWTLGRETQYF	TGTGCCTGGACCCTAGGGAGAGAGACCCAGTACTTC	NA	TRBV30	TRBJ2-5	NA
CASSSRQGHGSYNSPLHF	TGTGCCAGCTCATCGAGACAGGGGCACGGCTCCTATAATTCACCCCTCCACTTT	TRBD1	TRBV18	TRBJ1-6	NA
CASSHQGLAGGPDTGELFF	TGTGCCAGCAGTCACCAGGGACTAGCGGGGGGGCCAGACACCGGGGAGCTGTTTTTT	TRBD2	TRBV6-6	TRBJ2-2	NA
CASSGDTPGQPQHF	TGTGCCAGCAGTGGGGACACCCCAGGTCAGCCCCAGCATTTT	NA	TRBV25-1	TRBJ1-5	NA
CASSFSSNTEAFF	TGTGCCAGCAGTTTCTCAAGCAACACTGAAGCTTTCTTT	NA	TRBV27	TRBJ1-1	NA
CASSFRDSEVQETQYF	TGTGCCAGCAGCTTTCGGGACAGCGAAGTCCAAGAGACCCAGTACTTC	TRBD1	TRBV11-1	TRBJ2-5	NA
CASSLGTGNTEAFF	TGTGCCAGCAGCTTAGGGACAGGGAACACTGAAGCTTTCTTT	TRBD1	TRBV7-9	TRBJ1-1	NA
CASSGGVSEAFF	TGTGCCAGCAGCGGTGGAGTGTCTGAAGCTTTCTTT	NA	TRBV9	TRBJ1-1	NA
CASSYPGNTEAFF	TGTGCCAGCAGTTACCCAGGGAACACTGAAGCTTTCTTT	NA	TRBV6-5	TRBJ1-1	NA
CASRASWYEGELFF	TGCGCCAGCAGGGCTAGTTGGTATGAAGGGGAGCTGTTTTTT	NA	TRBV10-1	TRBJ2-2	NA
CASSYGQGDPFSANYGYTF	TGTGCCAGCAGCTACGGACAGGGAGACCCATTTTCAGCTAACTATGGCTACACCTTC	TRBD1	TRBV6-6	TRBJ1-2	NA
CASSQRLAGGLLREQFF	TGTGCCAGCAGCCAACGCTTAGCGGGGGGGCTCCTTCGGGAGCAGTTCTTC	TRBD2	TRBV3-1/TRBV3-2	TRBJ2-1	NA
CASTHPRTGEGTYGYTF	TGTGCCAGTACCCACCCCCGGACAGGGGAGGGTACCTATGGCTACACCTTC	TRBD1	TRBV19	TRBJ1-2	once
CASSPTGAYNEQFF	TGCGCCAGCAGCCCCACGGGGGCCTACAATGAGCAGTTCTTC	NA	TRBV4-1	TRBJ2-1	once
CASSEHGGNTEAFF	TGTGCCAGCAGTGAACACGGAGGGAACACTGAAGCTTTCTTT	NA	TRBV27	TRBJ1-1	NA
CASSLVEGASTDTQYF	TGTGCCAGCAGCTTAGTGGAGGGGGCCAGCACAGATACGCAGTATTTT	NA	TRBV7-9	TRBJ2-3	NA
CASSLGVGGVNSPLHF	TGTGCCAGCAGTTTAGGTGTGGGGGGAGTTAATTCACCCCTCCACTTT	NA	TRBV27	TRBJ1-6	NA
CASRWDSYGYTF	TGTGCCAGCAGATGGGACAGCTATGGCTACACCTTC	TRBD1	TRBV2	TRBJ1-2	NA
CASSLNWNSPLHF	TGTGCCAGCAGTTTGAACTGGAATTCACCCCTCCACTTT	NA	TRBV6-5	TRBJ1-6	NA